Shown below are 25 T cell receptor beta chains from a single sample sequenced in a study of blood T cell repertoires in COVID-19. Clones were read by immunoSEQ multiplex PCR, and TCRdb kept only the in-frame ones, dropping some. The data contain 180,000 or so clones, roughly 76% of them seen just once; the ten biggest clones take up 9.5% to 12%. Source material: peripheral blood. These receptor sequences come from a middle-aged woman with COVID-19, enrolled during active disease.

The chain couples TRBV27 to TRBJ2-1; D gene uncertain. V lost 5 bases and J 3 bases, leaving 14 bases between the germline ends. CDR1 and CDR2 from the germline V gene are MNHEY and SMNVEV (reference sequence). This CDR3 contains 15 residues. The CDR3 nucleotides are TGTGCCAGCAGTCAGACACCACCCAGCTACAATGAGCAGTTCTTC. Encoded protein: CASSQTPPSYNEQFF.

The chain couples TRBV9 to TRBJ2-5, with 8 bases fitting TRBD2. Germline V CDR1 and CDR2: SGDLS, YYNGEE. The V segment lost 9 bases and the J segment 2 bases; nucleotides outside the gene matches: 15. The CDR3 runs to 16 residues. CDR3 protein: CATQPSPGGGQETQYF. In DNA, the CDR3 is TGTGCCACCCAACCATCCCCCGGGGGGGGGCAAGAGACCCAGTACTTC.

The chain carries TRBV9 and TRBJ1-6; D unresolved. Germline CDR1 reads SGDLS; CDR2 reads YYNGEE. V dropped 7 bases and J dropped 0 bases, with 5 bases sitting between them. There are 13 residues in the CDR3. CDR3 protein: CASASSYNSPLHF. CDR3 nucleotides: TGTGCCAGCGCGAGCTCCTATAATTCACCCCTCCACTTT.

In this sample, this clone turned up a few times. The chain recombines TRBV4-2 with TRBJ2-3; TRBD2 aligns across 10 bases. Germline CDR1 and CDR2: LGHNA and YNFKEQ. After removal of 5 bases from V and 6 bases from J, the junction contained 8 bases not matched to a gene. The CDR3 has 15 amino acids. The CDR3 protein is CASSFSGGAEDTQYF. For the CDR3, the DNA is TGTGCCAGCAGCTTCAGCGGGGGGGCCGAGGATACGCAGTATTTT.

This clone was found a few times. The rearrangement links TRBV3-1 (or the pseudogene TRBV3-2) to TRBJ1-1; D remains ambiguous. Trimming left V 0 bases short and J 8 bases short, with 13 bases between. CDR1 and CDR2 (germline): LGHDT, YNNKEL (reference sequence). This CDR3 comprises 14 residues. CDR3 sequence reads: CASSQDSGPREAFF. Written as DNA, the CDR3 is TGTGCCAGCAGCCAAGATTCTGGCCCCAGGGAAGCTTTCTTT.

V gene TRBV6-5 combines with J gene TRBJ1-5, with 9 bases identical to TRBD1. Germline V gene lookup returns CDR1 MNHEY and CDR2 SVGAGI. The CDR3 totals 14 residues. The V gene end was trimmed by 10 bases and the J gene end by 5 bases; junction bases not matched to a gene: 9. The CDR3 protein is CATYDTGGDQPQHF. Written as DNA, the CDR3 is TGTGCCACCTACGACACAGGGGGCGATCAGCCCCAGCATTTT.

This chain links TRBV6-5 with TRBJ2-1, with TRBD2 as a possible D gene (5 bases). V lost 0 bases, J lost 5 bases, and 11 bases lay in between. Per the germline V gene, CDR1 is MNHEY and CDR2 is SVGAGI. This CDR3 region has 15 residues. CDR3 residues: CASSYSRGSNNEQFF. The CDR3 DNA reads TGTGCCAGCAGTTACTCCAGAGGGAGTAACAATGAGCAGTTCTTC.

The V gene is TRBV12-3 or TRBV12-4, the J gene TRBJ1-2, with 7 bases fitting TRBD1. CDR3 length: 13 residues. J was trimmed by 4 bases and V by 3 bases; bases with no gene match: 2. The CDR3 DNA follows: TGTGCCAGCAGTTTGACAGGGCCCTATGGCTACACCTTC. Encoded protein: CASSLTGPYGYTF.

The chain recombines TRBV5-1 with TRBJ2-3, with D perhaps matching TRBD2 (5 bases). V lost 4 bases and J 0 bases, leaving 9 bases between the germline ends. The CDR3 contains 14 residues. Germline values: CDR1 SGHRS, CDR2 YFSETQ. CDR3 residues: CASSIGKSTDTQYF. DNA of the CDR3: TGCGCCAGCAGCATCGGGAAGAGCACAGATACGCAGTATTTT.

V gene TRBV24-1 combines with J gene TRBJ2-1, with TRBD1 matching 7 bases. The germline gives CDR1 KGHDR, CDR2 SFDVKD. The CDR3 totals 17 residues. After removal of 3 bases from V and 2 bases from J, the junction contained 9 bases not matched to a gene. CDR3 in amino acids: CATSDPRTGPPYNEQFF. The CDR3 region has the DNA TGTGCCACCAGTGATCCCAGGACAGGACCACCCTACAATGAGCAGTTCTTC.

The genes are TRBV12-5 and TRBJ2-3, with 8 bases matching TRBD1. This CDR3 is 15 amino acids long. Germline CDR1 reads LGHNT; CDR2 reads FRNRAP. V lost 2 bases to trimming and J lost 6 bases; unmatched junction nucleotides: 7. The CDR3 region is CASGLTGQVRDTQYF. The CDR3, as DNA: TGTGCTAGTGGTTTGACGGGACAGGTTAGGGATACGCAGTATTTT.

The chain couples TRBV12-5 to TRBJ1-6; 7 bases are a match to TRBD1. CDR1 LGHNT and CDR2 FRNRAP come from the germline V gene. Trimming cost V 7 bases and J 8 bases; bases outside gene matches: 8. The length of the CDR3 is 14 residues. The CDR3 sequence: CASATGTDDSPLHF. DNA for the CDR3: TGTGCTAGTGCCACCGGGACAGATGATTCACCCCTCCACTTT.

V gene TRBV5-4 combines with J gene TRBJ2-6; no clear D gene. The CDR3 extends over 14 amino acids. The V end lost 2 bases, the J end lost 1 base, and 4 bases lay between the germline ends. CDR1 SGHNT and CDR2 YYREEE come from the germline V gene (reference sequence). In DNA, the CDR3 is TGTGCCAGCAGCTTCGTTTCTGGGGCCAACGTCCTGACTTTC. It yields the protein CASSFVSGANVLTF.

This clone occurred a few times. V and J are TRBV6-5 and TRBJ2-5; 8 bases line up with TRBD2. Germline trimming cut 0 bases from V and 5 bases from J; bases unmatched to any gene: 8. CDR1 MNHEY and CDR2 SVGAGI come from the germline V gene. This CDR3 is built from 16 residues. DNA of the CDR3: TGTGCCAGCAGTTACTCGATAACTAGCGGAGGGGAGACCCAGTACTTC. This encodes CASSYSITSGGETQYF.

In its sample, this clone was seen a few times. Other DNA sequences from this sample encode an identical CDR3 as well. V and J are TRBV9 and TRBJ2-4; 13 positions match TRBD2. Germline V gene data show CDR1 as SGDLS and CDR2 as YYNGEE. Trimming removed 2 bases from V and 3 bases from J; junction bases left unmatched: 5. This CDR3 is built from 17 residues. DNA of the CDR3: TGTGCCAGCAGCGTGGATGGACTAGCGGGGGTCAAAAACATTCAGTACTTC. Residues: CASSVDGLAGVKNIQYF.

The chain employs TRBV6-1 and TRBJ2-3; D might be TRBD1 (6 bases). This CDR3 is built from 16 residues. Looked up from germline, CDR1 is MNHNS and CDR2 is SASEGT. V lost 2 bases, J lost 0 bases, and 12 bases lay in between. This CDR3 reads CASSELGTTSTDTQYF. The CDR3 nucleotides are TGTGCCAGCAGTGAATTGGGGACAACTAGCACAGATACGCAGTATTTT.

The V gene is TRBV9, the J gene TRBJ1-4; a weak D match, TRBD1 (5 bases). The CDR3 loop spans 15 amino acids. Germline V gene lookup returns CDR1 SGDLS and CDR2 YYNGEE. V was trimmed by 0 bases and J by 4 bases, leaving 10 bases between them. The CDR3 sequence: CASSVGGDSNEKLFF. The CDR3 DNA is TGTGCCAGCAGCGTAGGTGGAGACAGTAATGAAAAACTGTTTTTT.

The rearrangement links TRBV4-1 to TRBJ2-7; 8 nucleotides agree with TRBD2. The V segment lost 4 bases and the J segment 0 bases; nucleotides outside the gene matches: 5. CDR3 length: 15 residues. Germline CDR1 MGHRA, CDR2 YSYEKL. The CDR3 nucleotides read TGCGCCAGCAGCCCTCGGGAGGGTACCTCCTACGAGCAGTACGTC. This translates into CASSPREGTSYEQYV.

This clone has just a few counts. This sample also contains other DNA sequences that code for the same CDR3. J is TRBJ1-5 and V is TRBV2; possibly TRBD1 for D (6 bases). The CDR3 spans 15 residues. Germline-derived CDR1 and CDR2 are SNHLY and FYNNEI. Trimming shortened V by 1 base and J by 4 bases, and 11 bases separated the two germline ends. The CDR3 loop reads CASSEEGVRNQPQHF. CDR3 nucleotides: TGTGCCAGCAGTGAAGAGGGGGTTAGGAATCAGCCCCAGCATTTT.

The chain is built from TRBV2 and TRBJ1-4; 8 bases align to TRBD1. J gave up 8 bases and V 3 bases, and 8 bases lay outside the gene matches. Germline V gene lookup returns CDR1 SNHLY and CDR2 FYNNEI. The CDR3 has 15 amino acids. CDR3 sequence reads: CASSEGTGPGEKLFF. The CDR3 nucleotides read TGTGCCAGCAGTGAGGGGACAGGCCCTGGGGAAAAACTGTTTTTT.

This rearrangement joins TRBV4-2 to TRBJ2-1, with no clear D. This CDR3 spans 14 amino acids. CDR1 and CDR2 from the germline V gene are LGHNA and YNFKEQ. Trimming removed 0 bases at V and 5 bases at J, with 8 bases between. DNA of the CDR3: TGTGCCAGCAGCCAAGACCCCAGGAACAATGAGCAGTTCTTC. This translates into CASSQDPRNNEQFF.

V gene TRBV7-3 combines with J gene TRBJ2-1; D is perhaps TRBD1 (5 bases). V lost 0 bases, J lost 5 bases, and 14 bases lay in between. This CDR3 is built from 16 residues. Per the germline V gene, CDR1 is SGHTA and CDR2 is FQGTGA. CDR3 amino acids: CASSLTLGVFNNEQFF. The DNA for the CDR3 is TGTGCCAGCAGCTTAACGTTAGGGGTGTTTAACAATGAGCAGTTCTTC.

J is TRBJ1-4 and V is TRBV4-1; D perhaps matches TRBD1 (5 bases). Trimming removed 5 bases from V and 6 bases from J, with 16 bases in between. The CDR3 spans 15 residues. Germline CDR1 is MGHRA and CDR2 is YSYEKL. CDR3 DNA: TGCGCCAGCAGCTCAACACTGGCAGGGTATGAAAAACTGTTTTTT. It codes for CASSSTLAGYEKLFF.

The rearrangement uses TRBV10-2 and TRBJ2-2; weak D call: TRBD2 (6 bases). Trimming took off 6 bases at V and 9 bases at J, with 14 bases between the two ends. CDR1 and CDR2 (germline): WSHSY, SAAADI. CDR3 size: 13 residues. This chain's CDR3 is CASRGAGMRELFF. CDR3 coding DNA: TGCGCCAGCAGGGGCGCGGGGATGAGGGAGCTGTTTTTT.

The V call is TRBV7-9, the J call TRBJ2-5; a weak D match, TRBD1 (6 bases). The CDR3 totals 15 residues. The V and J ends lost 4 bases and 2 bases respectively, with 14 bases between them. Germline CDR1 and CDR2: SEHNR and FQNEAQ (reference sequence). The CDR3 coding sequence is TGTGCCAGCAGCTCCCCCGCAGGGGCACAAGAGACCCAGTACTTC. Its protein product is CASSSPAGAQETQYF. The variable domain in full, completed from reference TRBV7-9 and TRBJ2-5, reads DTGVSQNPRHKITKRGQNVTFRCDPISEHNRLYWYRQTLGQGPEFLTYFQNEAQLEKSRLLSDRFSAERPKGSFSTLEIQRTEQGDSAMYLCASSSPAGAQETQYFGPGTRLLVL.